Each of the 21 T cell receptor beta chains below was sequenced from the same sample in a study of PD-1 blockade in classical Hodgkin lymphoma. Time point reported: cycle 4 day 1 (C4D1), after more than five weeks of nivolumab. Each patient relapsed following autologous stem cell transplantation, and prior brentuximab vedotin exposure differed. The method was immunoSEQ multiplex PCR; TCRdb's version includes in-frame clones alone and lacks a portion of them. The sample holds under 80,000 clones, nearly 90% seen once. The source was peripheral blood mononuclear cells (PBMCs), collected before the fourth cycle of nivolumab. These receptor sequences come from a human donor with classical Hodgkin lymphoma.

The gene calls are TRBV7-3 and TRBJ1-4, with TRBD1 matching over 8 bases. CDR1 is SGHTA and CDR2 is FQGTGA in the germline V gene. This CDR3 has 15 residues. Trimming at V came to 9 bases and at J to 8 bases, leaving 14 bases not matched to a gene. This CDR3 is CARTDRVRMEEKLFF. Here the CDR3 DNA reads TGTGCCAGAACGGACAGGGTGAGGATGGAAGAAAAACTGTTTTTT.

This clone has more than one count but fewer than ten. The CDR3 DNA sequence: TGTGCCAGCAGGGGCGATGACTACGAGCAGTACTTC. It encodes CASRGDDYEQYF. The chain recombines TRBV6-6 with TRBJ2-7; the D is unclear. Trimming took off 6 bases at V and 3 bases at J, with 9 bases between the two ends. Germline V gene data show CDR1 as MNHNY and CDR2 as SVGAGI (reference sequence). This CDR3 comprises 12 residues.

This rearrangement joins TRBV11-2 to TRBJ2-2; tentative D call: TRBD1 (6 bases). The V gene lost 2 bases and the J gene lost 0 bases, with 10 bases spanning the gap. Germline assignment: CDR1 SGHAT and CDR2 FQNNGV. This CDR3 has 16 residues. The CDR3 loop is CASSLRGGSNTGELFF. The CDR3 nucleotides are TGTGCCAGCAGCTTAAGAGGGGGTTCGAACACCGGGGAGCTGTTTTTT. Drawing the rest from reference TRBV11-2 and TRBJ2-2, the complete variable domain is EAGVAQSPRYKIIEKRQSVAFWCNPISGHATLYWYQQILGQGPKLLIQFQNNGVVDDSQLPKDRFSAERLKGVDSTLKIQPAKLEDSAVYLCASSLRGGSNTGELFFGEGSRLTVL.

The genes are TRBV5-1 and TRBJ1-6; D is possibly TRBD1 (5 bases). The germline V gene encodes CDR1 SGHRS and CDR2 YFSETQ. The V gene lost 5 bases and the J gene lost 10 bases, with 10 bases spanning the gap. The CDR3 consists of 12 residues. CDR3 in amino acids: CASSLDKSPLHF. CDR3 nucleotide sequence: TGCGCCAGCAGTCTGGACAAATCACCCCTCCACTTT.

The V call is TRBV21-1, the J call TRBJ2-3; the table assigns TRBD2, which was not confirmed against the DNA. TRBV21-1 is designated a pseudogene. The CDR3 is 19 residues long. The CDR3 spells CASSPRTPLGLLSTDTQYF. The CDR3 DNA is TGTGCCAGCAGCCCTCGGACTCCTTTGGGACTCCTAAGCACAGATACGCAGTATTTT.

The DNA of the CDR3 is TGTGCCAGCAGTCCCCATAGAGGGACGACCTACGAGCAGTACTTC. It codes for CASSPHRGTTYEQYF. The chain uses TRBV6-6 and TRBJ2-7; D may be TRBD1 or TRBD2 (5 bases each). CDR1 and CDR2 from the germline V gene are MNHNY and SVGAGI (reference sequence). The CDR3 is made up of 15 amino acids. Trimming left V 5 bases short and J 2 bases short, with 16 bases between.

This sequence joins TRBV6-5 and TRBJ2-7, with D perhaps matching TRBD1 or TRBD2 (5 bases each). Germline values: CDR1 MNHEY, CDR2 SVGAGI. The CDR3 has 13 residues. As DNA, the CDR3 is TGTGCAACCCACGACGGGGCAGGGAACGAGCAGTACTTC. Translation: CATHDGAGNEQYF.

This chain links TRBV6-5 with TRBJ1-2; weak D call: TRBD1 (5 bases). This CDR3 comprises 14 residues. Deletions cut 2 bases from V and 2 bases from J, with 9 bases between. Germline V lookup: CDR1 MNHEY, CDR2 SVGAGI. CDR3 nucleotides: TGTGCCAGCAGTTACGACAGACAAAACTATGGCTACACCTTC. Its protein product is CASSYDRQNYGYTF.

This chain connects TRBV6-5 to TRBJ1-2; tentatively, D is TRBD1 (6 bases). This CDR3 is 14 amino acids long. Germline V gene data show CDR1 as MNHEY and CDR2 as SVGAGI. V was shortened by 7 bases and J by 0 bases, with 12 bases between the two germline ends. This chain's CDR3 is CASTRDTSNYGYTF. In nucleotides, the CDR3 is TGTGCCAGCACACGGGACACTTCTAACTATGGCTACACCTTC.

Regarding this clone: One junction end does not reproduce the germline sequence, and a read error may be involved. The rearrangement joins TRBV2 to TRBJ1-1; D perhaps matches TRBD1 (6 bases). The CDR3 is 15 amino acids. Germline assignment: CDR1 SNHLY and CDR2 FYNNEI. CDR3 protein: CASREDGGMNTEAFF. The CDR3 DNA reads TGTGCCAGCAGAGAAGACGGGGGCATGAACACTGAAGCTTTCTTT.

This clone came up once. The genes are TRBV7-9 and TRBJ1-2; D perhaps matches TRBD1 (5 bases). This CDR3 is 14 amino acids long. Trimming stripped 4 bases from V and 1 base from J, with 10 bases between. CDR1 and CDR2 (germline): SEHNR, FQNEAQ (reference sequence). The CDR3 protein is CASSWDGDNYGYTF. In nucleotides, the CDR3 is TGTGCCAGCAGCTGGGACGGAGATAACTATGGCTACACCTTC.

The V and J genes are TRBV4-1 and TRBJ2-1; TRBD2 matches 10 bases. Germline loops: CDR1 MGHRA, CDR2 YSYEKL. This CDR3 region has 14 residues. J gave up 6 bases and V 6 bases, and 5 bases lay outside the gene matches. The CDR3 loop is CASSLAGASNEQFF. CDR3 nucleotides: TGCGCCAGCAGTCTAGCGGGGGCGAGCAATGAGCAGTTCTTC.

This sequence joins TRBV11-2 and TRBJ1-4, with a tentative D call TRBD1 (5 bases). Germline loops: CDR1 SGHAT, CDR2 FQNNGV. CDR3 length: 16 residues. V was clipped by 5 bases and J by 4 bases, with 17 bases between them. The CDR3 is CASSVAVGGSNEKLFF. As DNA, the CDR3 is TGTGCCAGCAGCGTCGCAGTCGGGGGGAGTAATGAAAAACTGTTTTTT.

V gene TRBV7-9 combines with J gene TRBJ2-7; the D gene is possibly TRBD2 (6 bases). The germline V and J ends were trimmed by 0 bases and 4 bases, with 7 bases remaining between them. The length of the CDR3 is 13 residues. Looked up from germline, CDR1 is SEHNR and CDR2 is FQNEAQ (reference sequence). The CDR3 reads CASSLAAGYEQYF. CDR3 DNA sequence: TGTGCCAGCAGCTTAGCGGCGGGATACGAGCAGTACTTC.

The chain recombines TRBV7-8 with TRBJ2-2, with no clear D. The CDR3 has 14 residues. V lost 1 base and J 6 bases, leaving 9 bases between the germline ends. Looked up from germline, CDR1 is SGHVS and CDR2 is FQNEAQ. The CDR3 loop reads CASSLVLGSGELFF. The CDR3 nucleotides read TGTGCCAGCAGCTTAGTTCTTGGCTCCGGGGAGCTGTTTTTT.

This clone has a single count. V and J are TRBV5-5 and TRBJ2-2; TRBD2 is a possible D gene (5 bases). V was pared by 1 base and J by 6 bases, with 13 bases between. Germline V gene sequence: CDR1 SGHKS, CDR2 YYEKEE (reference sequence). The CDR3 is 15 amino acids. The DNA of the CDR3 is TGTGCCAGCAGCTTGAGAGGGAATTGGGCCGGGGAGCTGTTTTTT. Its translation is CASSLRGNWAGELFF.

A few counts support this clone. The rearrangement joins TRBV6-6 to TRBJ1-5; 10 bases match TRBD1. CDR3 size: 14 residues. V shed 8 bases and J 6 bases; nucleotides not matched to a gene: 7. Germline CDR1 reads MNHNY; CDR2 reads SVGAGI (reference sequence). The CDR3 DNA reads TGTGCCAGCTCTTCGGGACAGGGGTTTCAGCCCCAGCATTTT. It codes for CASSSGQGFQPQHF.

The CDR3 bases are TGTGCCAGCAGCTTAGCGGAAAAGGGGCCTCCCTATGGCTACACCTTC. This codes for CASSLAEKGPPYGYTF. The chain links TRBV7-9 to TRBJ1-2; maybe TRBD1 (5 bases). Germline values: CDR1 SEHNR, CDR2 FQNEAQ (reference sequence). This CDR3 comprises 16 residues. V lost 0 bases and J lost 4, with 15 bases in between.

This clone has more than one count but fewer than ten. V gene TRBV6-1 combines with J gene TRBJ2-3; D call uncertain. CDR1 MNHNS and CDR2 SASEGT come from the germline V gene. The germline V and J ends were trimmed by 6 bases and 5 bases, with 18 bases remaining between them. The CDR3 contains 15 residues. The CDR3 region has the DNA TGTGCCAGCAGAAGGCCAGCTAGTGATGGAGATACGCAGTATTTT. Its translation: CASRRPASDGDTQYF.

The chain joins TRBV6-1 to TRBJ2-7, with no clear D. The CDR3 sequence is 11 residues long. Germline values: CDR1 MNHNS, CDR2 SASEGT. Trimming left V 6 bases short and J 3 bases short, with 6 bases between. In DNA form, the CDR3 reads TGTGCCAGCAGCCTTTTCTACGAGCAGTACTTC. Translated: CASSLFYEQYF.

The CDR3 nucleotides read TGTGCCAGCAGCCGCCCAGGGTCGTACGAGCAGTACTTC. Translation: CASSRPGSYEQYF. The rearrangement links TRBV5-5 to TRBJ2-7; TRBD1 might be the D (5 bases). The CDR3 covers 13 residues. The V end was cut by 4 bases, the J end by 4 bases, with 12 bases between. Germline V gene lookup returns CDR1 SGHKS and CDR2 YYEKEE (reference sequence).